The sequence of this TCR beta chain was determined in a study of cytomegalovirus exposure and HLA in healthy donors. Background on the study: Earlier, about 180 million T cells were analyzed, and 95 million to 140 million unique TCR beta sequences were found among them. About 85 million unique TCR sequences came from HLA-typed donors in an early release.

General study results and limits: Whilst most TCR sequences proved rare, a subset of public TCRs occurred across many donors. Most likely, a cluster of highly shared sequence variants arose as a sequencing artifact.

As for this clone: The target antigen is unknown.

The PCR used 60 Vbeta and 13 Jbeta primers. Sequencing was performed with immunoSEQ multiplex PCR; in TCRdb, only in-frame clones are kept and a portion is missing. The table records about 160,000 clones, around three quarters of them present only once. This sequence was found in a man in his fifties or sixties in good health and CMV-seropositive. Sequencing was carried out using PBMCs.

The CDR3 coding sequence is TGTGCCAGTAGTATAAGCCAGGGTCTGTCTGGGGAGACCCAGTACTTC. This codes for CASSISQGLSGETQYF. The rearrangement links TRBV19 to TRBJ2-5; D perhaps matches TRBD1 (5 bases). The CDR3 runs to 16 residues. Trimming pared 2 bases from V and 5 bases from J, leaving 18 bases between. Germline loops: CDR1 LNHDA, CDR2 SQIVND (reference sequence).